The 30 T cell receptor beta chains listed next were all sequenced from one sample in a study of T cells in localized non-small cell lung cancer. Sequenced by immunoSEQ multiplex PCR; TCRdb stores in-frame clones only, minus some. Of around 69,000 clones in the sample, roughly 88% are singletons; the top ten hold roughly 1.9%. Sequencing used peripheral blood, obtained before any cancer treatment. Receptors were obtained from a woman aged 35 to 70 with stage I lung adenocarcinoma.

The chain couples TRBV28 to TRBJ1-2; 7 bases agree with TRBD1. CDR3 size: 17 residues. The junction had 13 bases not matched to a gene; V was cut back by 5 bases and J by 1 base. Germline V CDR1 and CDR2: MDHEN, SYDVKM. The CDR3 DNA sequence: TGTGCCAGCAGTACCGGGACAGAGGAAGGTGTTAACTATGGCTACACCTTC. It is translated as CASSTGTEEGVNYGYTF.

This chain links TRBV19 with TRBJ2-4; 11 bases map to TRBD2. Trimming took 1 base from V and 4 from J; bases not matched to a gene: 3. The germline V gene encodes CDR1 LNHDA and CDR2 SQIVND (reference sequence). The CDR3 extends over 16 amino acids. The CDR3: CASSIALAGVKNIQYF. The CDR3 coding sequence is TGTGCCAGTAGTATAGCACTAGCGGGAGTGAAAAACATTCAGTACTTC.

The rearrangement joins TRBV7-9 to TRBJ1-2, with a weak D call TRBD1 (6 bases). Trimming took 5 bases from V and 10 from J, leaving 14 bases between them. The CDR3 is 12 residues long. Germline V gene sequence: CDR1 SEHNR, CDR2 FQNEAQ (reference sequence). The CDR3 DNA reads TGTGCCAGCAGCCGAGGACAGAAACTCTACACCTTC. The encoded protein is CASSRGQKLYTF.

The rearrangement joins TRBV27 to TRBJ2-1; 8 nucleotides agree with TRBD2. The CDR3 is made up of 17 amino acids. The trim removed 0 bases at V and 7 bases at J, leaving 11 bases unmatched. Germline values: CDR1 MNHEY, CDR2 SMNVEV (reference sequence). CDR3 bases: TGTGCCAGCAGTTTATCGAGTCGGATAGCGGGGATAAATGAGCAGTTCTTC. It codes for CASSLSSRIAGINEQFF.

Only a few counts were recorded for this clone. This sequence joins TRBV6-5 and TRBJ1-5; D unclear. CDR3 length: 13 amino acids. CDR1 is MNHEY, CDR2 SVGAGI, per germline. Trimming left V 0 bases short and J 2 bases short, with 2 bases between. The CDR3 DNA follows: TGTGCCAGCAGTTACTCGCGCAATCAGCCCCAGCATTTT. Its protein is CASSYSRNQPQHF.

This chain uses TRBV19 with TRBJ1-6; TRBD1 matches 10 bases. Germline V gene sequence: CDR1 LNHDA, CDR2 SQIVND (reference sequence). The J segment lost 7 bases and the V segment lost 6 bases, leaving 6 bases of the junction unmatched. This CDR3 region has 15 residues. The CDR3 sequence: CASRDRGITNSPLHF. The CDR3 nucleotides read TGTGCCAGTAGGGACAGGGGGATAACAAATTCACCCCTCCACTTT.

The J gene is TRBJ2-5, the V gene TRBV7-7; 12 bases align to TRBD2. The CDR3 runs to 15 residues. Germline-derived CDR1 and CDR2 are SSHAT and FNYEAQ (reference sequence). The trim removed 5 bases at V and 3 bases at J, leaving 4 bases unmatched. The CDR3 protein is CASSPSSGGEETQYF. CDR3 DNA sequence: TGTGCCAGCAGCCCGTCTAGCGGGGGGGAAGAGACCCAGTACTTC. Full variable domain (rest looked up from reference TRBV7-7 and TRBJ2-5): GAGVSQSPRYKVTKRGQDVTLRCDPISSHATLYWYQQALGQGPEFLTYFNYEAQPDKSGLPSDRFSAERPEGSISTLTIQRTEQRDSAMYRCASSPSSGGEETQYFGPGTRLLVL.

The CDR3 loop reads CAWTRMNTEAFF. The DNA of the CDR3 is TGTGCCTGGACCAGAATGAACACTGAAGCTTTCTTT. This chain links TRBV30 with TRBJ1-1; D gene ambiguous. Between the trimmed V and J ends, which lost 4 bases and 0 bases, there was a span of 6 bases. The CDR3 runs 12 residues. Germline CDR1 GTSNPN, CDR2 SVGIG (reference sequence). Using reference TRBV30 and TRBJ1-1 for the parts outside the CDR3, the full variable domain is SQTIHQWPATLVQPVGSPLSLECTVEGTSNPNLYWYRQAAGRGLQLLFYSVGIGQISSEVPQNLSASRPQDRQFILSSKKLLLSDSGFYLCAWTRMNTEAFFGQGTRLTVV.

This chain joins TRBV6-5 and TRBJ1-3; D not resolved. Germline V gene data show CDR1 as MNHEY and CDR2 as SVGAGI. The length of the CDR3 is 14 residues. The V end was cut by 2 bases, the J end by 0 bases, with 5 bases between. The CDR3 reads CASSYGSSGNTIYF. In nucleotides, the CDR3 is TGTGCCAGCAGTTACGGCAGCTCTGGAAACACCATATATTTT.

The V call is TRBV4-2, the J call TRBJ1-2; 7 bases agree with TRBD1. Germline CDR1 reads LGHNA; CDR2 reads YNFKEQ. The CDR3 covers 14 residues. The V gene end was trimmed by 5 bases and the J gene end by 4 bases; junction bases not matched to a gene: 7. CDR3 residues: CASSLGGQIYGYTF. The DNA for the CDR3 is TGTGCCAGCAGCTTGGGGGGACAGATCTATGGCTACACCTTC.

The V and J genes are TRBV19 and TRBJ2-7; 8 bases are shared with TRBD2. Germline assignment: CDR1 LNHDA and CDR2 SQIVND (reference sequence). Unmatched junction bases numbered 1, after V lost 0 bases and J lost 0 bases. The CDR3 is made up of 15 amino acids. The CDR3 loop is CASSIDREGSYEQYF. CDR3 nucleotides: TGTGCCAGTAGTATAGATCGGGAGGGCTCCTACGAGCAGTACTTC.

This clone was observed a few times. The genes are TRBV4-3 and TRBJ1-2, with D maybe TRBD1 (5 bases). V was pared by 0 bases and J by 8 bases, with 13 bases between. Germline CDR1 LGHNA, CDR2 YSLEER. This CDR3 has 14 residues. The CDR3 is CASSQEVYWDGYTF. CDR3 in DNA: TGCGCCAGCAGCCAAGAAGTTTACTGGGACGGCTACACCTTC.

The V call is TRBV6-1, the J call TRBJ2-7, with TRBD1 matching 7 bases. The V gene's germline CDR1 is MNHNS and CDR2 SASEGT. There are 14 residues in the CDR3. V trimming: 4 bases; J trimming: 4 bases; junction bases outside the gene matches: 7. The DNA of the CDR3 is TGTGCCAGCAGTGCCGGGACAGTATTATACGAGCAGTACTTC. It encodes CASSAGTVLYEQYF.

The J gene is TRBJ2-1, the V gene TRBV18; TRBD1 agrees at 10 bases. There are 18 residues in the CDR3. V lost 3 bases to trimming and J lost 2 bases; unmatched junction nucleotides: 10. Germline CDR1 is KGHSH and CDR2 is LQKENI. In DNA form, the CDR3 reads TGTGCCAGCTCACCGTGGGACAGGGGAGTGATTGCCTACAATGAGCAGTTCTTC. Translating gives CASSPWDRGVIAYNEQFF.

CDR3 protein: CASSSYPDTQYF. The CDR3 region has the DNA TGTGCCAGCAGCTCCTATCCCGATACGCAGTATTTT. The chain joins TRBV5-4 to TRBJ2-3; D gene uncertain. CDR1 and CDR2 from the germline V gene are SGHNT and YYREEE (reference sequence). This CDR3 has 12 residues. V was trimmed by 3 bases and J by 6 bases, leaving 8 bases between them.

The chain joins TRBV16 to TRBJ1-1; D remains ambiguous. Germline V gene sequence: CDR1 KGHSY, CDR2 FQNENV. V was clipped by 4 bases and J by 10 bases, with 13 bases between them. This CDR3 region has 12 residues. CDR3: CASSRFKPPAFF. The DNA for the CDR3 is TGTGCCAGCAGCCGCTTTAAACCCCCAGCTTTCTTT.

The chain employs TRBV28 and TRBJ1-2; no reliable D call. Trimming left V 5 bases short and J 8 bases short, with 18 bases between. Germline V gives CDR1 MDHEN, CDR2 SYDVKM. This CDR3 region has 14 residues. The CDR3 DNA is TGTGCCAGCAGTGATACCGGGAGATTAGGGGGCTACACCTTC. Protein product: CASSDTGRLGGYTF.

This rearrangement joins TRBV5-1 to TRBJ1-1; 9 bases are shared with TRBD1. Germline V gene data show CDR1 as SGHRS and CDR2 as YFSETQ. The CDR3 sequence is 17 residues long. Trimming cost V 2 bases and J 2 bases; bases outside gene matches: 10. The CDR3 coding sequence is TGCGCCAGCAGCTTATCCATTTGGGACAGGGAAAACACTGAAGCTTTCTTT. Its protein product is CASSLSIWDRENTEAFF.

The chain couples TRBV29-1 to TRBJ2-2, with D maybe TRBD1 (6 bases). The germline gives CDR1 SQVTM, CDR2 ANQGSEA. The V gene lost 5 bases and the J gene lost 0 bases, with 10 bases spanning the gap. This CDR3 contains 14 residues. The CDR3 reads CSVTRTANTGELFF. For the CDR3, the DNA is TGCAGCGTTACCAGGACAGCGAACACCGGGGAGCTGTTTTTT.

The rearrangement links TRBV7-8 to TRBJ2-3; TRBD2 is a possible D gene (6 bases). There are 18 residues in the CDR3. Per germline, CDR1 SGHVS and CDR2 FQNEAQ. Deletions cut 2 bases from V and 0 bases from J, with 18 bases between. The CDR3, as DNA: TGTGCCAGCAGCTTAAGAACTAGCAAAGGGACTAGCACAGATACGCAGTATTTT. Protein product: CASSLRTSKGTSTDTQYF.

The chain has TRBV27 and TRBJ1-2; TRBD1 matches at 8 bases. After removal of 4 bases from V and 3 bases from J, the junction contained 7 bases not matched to a gene. The length of the CDR3 is 15 residues. CDR1 MNHEY and CDR2 SMNVEV come from the germline V gene (reference sequence). As DNA, the CDR3 is TGTGCCAGCAGTTCGAAGACAGGGGCGGACTATGGCTACACCTTC. This gives the protein CASSSKTGADYGYTF.

The chain couples TRBV20-1 to TRBJ1-5; D remains ambiguous. Germline loops: CDR1 DFQATT, CDR2 SNEGSKA (reference sequence). Between the trimmed V and J ends, which lost 0 bases and 11 bases, there was a span of 8 bases. This CDR3 spans 11 amino acids. The CDR3 reads CSARELSAQHF. The CDR3 region has the DNA TGCAGTGCTAGAGAGTTGTCAGCCCAGCATTTT.

This chain links TRBV25-1 with TRBJ2-7; TRBD1 matches 8 bases. The CDR3 consists of 15 residues. Germline CDR1 reads MGHDK; CDR2 reads SYGVNS. J was trimmed by 2 bases and V by 4 bases; bases with no gene match: 7. As DNA, the CDR3 is TGTGCCAGCAGTGTTTCAGGGGGCTTAGCCTACGAGCAGTACTTC. Amino acid sequence: CASSVSGGLAYEQYF.

V gene TRBV5-4 combines with J gene TRBJ1-2; D not resolved. Trimming cost V 2 bases and J 5 bases, with 22 bases left between them. CDR1 is SGHNT and CDR2 is YYREEE in the germline V gene (reference sequence). The CDR3 covers 17 residues. This CDR3 reads CASSFNRADNPWYGYTF. CDR3 nucleotide sequence: TGTGCCAGCAGCTTTAACCGGGCCGATAATCCATGGTATGGCTACACCTTC.

The chain recombines TRBV28 with TRBJ1-2; D unresolved. This CDR3 spans 12 amino acids. The V gene lost 5 bases and the J gene lost 2 bases, with 6 bases spanning the gap. Germline lookup yields CDR1 MDHEN and CDR2 SYDVKM. CDR3 sequence (DNA): TGTGCCAGCAGTACCTTGAACTATGGCTACACCTTC. Translated, it gives CASSTLNYGYTF.

The CDR3 loop is CASSFGQETDTQYF. The CDR3 region has the DNA TGCGCCAGCAGCTTCGGACAGGAGACAGATACGCAGTATTTT. The chain recombines TRBV5-1 with TRBJ2-3; the match to TRBD1 covers 7 bases. This CDR3 has 14 residues. Losses at the gene ends were 2 bases for V and 3 bases for J; bases not matched to a gene: 3. In germline, CDR1 is SGHRS, CDR2 YFSETQ. Full variable domain (remainder filled in from reference TRBV5-1 and TRBJ2-3): KAGVTQTPRYLIKTRGQQVTLSCSPISGHRSVSWYQQTPGQGLQFLFEYFSETQRNKGNFPGRFSGRQFSNSRSEMNVSTLELGDSALYLCASSFGQETDTQYFGPGTRLTVL.

The chain is built from TRBV10-3 and TRBJ1-4, with D unresolved. The CDR3 totals 12 residues. Trimming removed 5 bases at V and 8 bases at J, with 9 bases between. Germline V gene sequence: CDR1 ENHRY, CDR2 SYGVKD. The CDR3 protein is CAISLVGEKLFF. The CDR3 nucleotides read TGTGCCATCAGTTTAGTAGGGGAAAAACTGTTTTTT.

This rearrangement joins TRBV19 to TRBJ2-3, with no clear D. This CDR3 has 15 residues. Germline CDR1 is LNHDA and CDR2 is SQIVND (reference sequence). V was pared by 5 bases and J by 4 bases, with 16 bases between. This chain's CDR3 is CASSPSPLWADTQYF. CDR3 DNA sequence: TGTGCCAGTAGTCCCAGTCCCCTCTGGGCAGATACGCAGTATTTT.

The chain is built from TRBV25-1 and TRBJ1-2; D is undetermined. Germline V gene sequence: CDR1 MGHDK, CDR2 SYGVNS. CDR3 size: 11 residues. Trimming cost V 5 bases and J 6 bases, with 7 bases left between them. The CDR3 protein is CASSLADGYTF. CDR3 bases: TGTGCCAGCAGTTTGGCGGATGGCTACACCTTC.

The chain joins TRBV11-2 to TRBJ2-3; tentatively, D is TRBD2 (5 bases). The CDR3 totals 13 residues. Germline CDR1 is SGHAT and CDR2 is FQNNGV. Between the trimmed V and J ends, which lost 3 bases and 4 bases, there was a span of 8 bases. The CDR3 sequence is CASSFPGSDTQYF. The CDR3 nucleotides read TGTGCCAGCAGCTTCCCGGGGTCAGATACGCAGTATTTT.